This TCR beta chain stems from a study of graft-versus-host responses after intestinal transplantation. Here immunoSEQ multiplex PCR was the method, and the copy in TCRdb shows in-frame clones only, minus some. The sample consists of roughly 90,000 clones, 75% to 95% of them appearing once. The V gene lost 4 bases and the J gene lost 1 base, with 8 bases spanning the gap. Germline V lookup: CDR1 MNHNY, CDR2 SVGAGI (reference sequence). The CDR3 sequence is 15 residues long. This clone appeared a single time. Its antigen is currently unknown. J is TRBJ1-6 and V is TRBV6-6; D unclear. The sequenced sample was unstimulated CD8+ T cells sorted from spleen or lymph node cells, obtained before intestinal transplant. The clonotype originates from a human donor who received an intestinal transplant. The CDR3 DNA reads as TGTGCCAGCAGTTTATGGGTATCCTATAATTCACCCCTCCACTTT. Its protein product is CASSLWVSYNSPLHF.